These 26 T cell receptor beta chains share one sample of origin, sequenced in a study of shared clonotypes between healthy human individuals (TCRdb year 2020). To prepare the library, the immunoSEQ multiplex PCR assay was applied. In its TCRdb copy, this immuneACCESS table keeps in-frame sequences only and misses some clones. Where compared with another copy, unresolved V genes explain less than half of these, and the others have no known cause. Present in this sample are over a million clones, approximately 76% of which were seen just once. 1.4% to 1.5% of the sample rests with the top ten. The sample taken for sequencing was memory CD4+ T cells sorted from blood. Sample cell subset or site, as interpreted from the label and publication: CD45RA-negative fraction. All receptors derive from a man younger than 30 in good health.

The count of this clone is one. The chain links TRBV28 to TRBJ2-7; D not certain. Germline V gene sequence: CDR1 MDHEN, CDR2 SYDVKM. V was shortened by 3 bases and J by 4 bases, with 10 bases between the two germline ends. This CDR3 is 13 amino acids long. The CDR3 loop is CASSLDGPYEQYF. In nucleotides, the CDR3 is TGTGCCAGCAGTTTGGACGGACCATACGAGCAGTACTTC.

As for this clone: Within the sample, other DNA sequences also encode this same CDR3. The V and J genes are TRBV5-1 and TRBJ2-2, with a possible D match to TRBD2 (6 bases). The V end lost 4 bases, the J end lost 1 base, and 8 bases lay between the germline ends. The CDR3 has 14 residues. Per germline, CDR1 SGHRS and CDR2 YFSETQ. CDR3 protein: CASSPGGNTGELFF. CDR3 nucleotides: TGCGCCAGCAGCCCCGGGGGGAACACCGGGGAGCTGTTTTTT.

The rearrangement joins TRBV27 to TRBJ1-1; D might be TRBD1 (5 bases). The CDR3 has 15 residues. Germline CDR1 and CDR2: MNHEY and SMNVEV (reference sequence). The V end was cut by 2 bases, the J end by 4 bases, with 14 bases between. The CDR3 spells CASSLEGIGPTEAFF. The DNA for the CDR3 is TGTGCCAGCAGTTTAGAGGGGATAGGTCCCACTGAAGCTTTCTTT.

This chain links TRBV15 with TRBJ1-1; D is unresolved. The CDR3 is 15 residues long. V was shortened by 5 bases and J by 5 bases, with 18 bases between the two germline ends. Per germline, CDR1 LNHNV and CDR2 YYDKDF (reference sequence). The CDR3 region has the DNA TGTGCCACCAGCCCTTCGACCTACGTCGGGACTGAAGCTTTCTTT. It specifies CATSPSTYVGTEAFF.

As to this clone: This sample also contains other DNA sequences that code for the same CDR3. The J gene is TRBJ1-6, the V gene TRBV4-3; D is unclear. V was clipped by 0 bases and J by 7 bases, with 7 bases between them. CDR1 and CDR2 from the germline V gene are LGHNA and YSLEER. The CDR3 length is 14 residues. The CDR3 nucleotides read TGCGCCAGCAGCCAAGATTACGGGAATTCACCCCTCCACTTT. Translation gives CASSQDYGNSPLHF.

The V and J genes are TRBV19 and TRBJ1-6; D remains ambiguous. V lost 6 bases and J lost 3, with 12 bases in between. The CDR3 sequence is 15 residues long. CDR1 and CDR2 from the germline V gene are LNHDA and SQIVND (reference sequence). The CDR3 loop reads CASSEAGDYNSPLHF. The CDR3 bases are TGTGCCAGTAGCGAAGCAGGAGACTATAATTCACCCCTCCACTTT.

V is TRBV5-4 and J is TRBJ1-2; no clear D. The CDR3 totals 14 residues. Trimming took off 0 bases at V and 2 bases at J, with 8 bases between the two ends. CDR1 SGHNT and CDR2 YYREEE come from the germline V gene (reference sequence). Written as DNA, the CDR3 is TGTGCCAGCAGCTTGGCCCGGCAGAACTATGGCTACACCTTC. Its protein is CASSLARQNYGYTF.

Notes on this clone: This same CDR3 is encoded by further DNA sequences in the sample. The rearrangement uses TRBV2 and TRBJ1-4, with a tentative D call TRBD1 (5 bases). Trimming removed 8 bases from V and 7 bases from J, with 11 bases in between. The CDR3 is 12 amino acids. Germline V gene lookup returns CDR1 SNHLY and CDR2 FYNNEI. This chain's CDR3 is CASGRGSEKLFF. DNA for the CDR3: TGTGCCAGCGGGCGGGGGAGTGAAAAACTGTTTTTT.

This sequence joins TRBV27 and TRBJ2-2, with 11 bases fitting TRBD2. Germline CDR1 is MNHEY and CDR2 is SMNVEV (reference sequence). With V trimmed by 6 bases and J by 4 bases, 7 bases remained unmatched. The CDR3 has 16 residues. CDR3 sequence (DNA): TGTGCCAGCAGAGTTCCTAGCGGGGGGCCCACCGGGGAGCTGTTTTTT. This translates into CASRVPSGGPTGELFF.

The rearrangement links TRBV5-1 to TRBJ2-1; D may be TRBD1 or TRBD2 (5 bases each). From germline, CDR1 is SGHRS and CDR2 YFSETQ. The CDR3 has 15 residues. V was clipped by 2 bases and J by 2 bases, with 11 bases between them. The CDR3 sequence is CASSFRDPPYNEQFF. The CDR3 bases are TGCGCCAGCAGCTTTCGGGACCCGCCCTACAATGAGCAGTTCTTC.

The V call is TRBV28, the J call TRBJ1-5; 12 bases agree with TRBD1. Germline V lookup: CDR1 MDHEN, CDR2 SYDVKM. This CDR3 has 19 amino acids. V lost 8 bases and J lost 0; bases outside the gene matches: 14. CDR3 DNA: TGTGCCAGCCGAAAGGGGGGACAGGGGGCTTATCATAGCAATCAGCCCCAGCATTTT. Its protein product is CASRKGGQGAYHSNQPQHF.

This clone was observed a single time. CDR3 in amino acids: CASSPSPGPQETQYF. DNA of the CDR3: TGCGCCAGCAGCCCGAGCCCGGGGCCCCAAGAGACCCAGTACTTC. J is TRBJ2-5 and V is TRBV5-1, with D perhaps being TRBD1 or TRBD2 (5 bases each). CDR1 is SGHRS, CDR2 YFSETQ, per germline. The CDR3 has 15 residues. Deletions cut 4 bases from V and 1 base from J, with 14 bases between. Variable domain in full (rest from reference TRBV5-1 and TRBJ2-5): KAGVTQTPRYLIKTRGQQVTLSCSPISGHRSVSWYQQTPGQGLQFLFEYFSETQRNKGNFPGRFSGRQFSNSRSEMNVSTLELGDSALYLCASSPSPGPQETQYFGPGTRLLVL.

This clone was observed a few times. The sample carries other DNA sequences with the same CDR3. The chain combines TRBV4-2 with TRBJ1-2, with D tentatively TRBD1 (6 bases). Germline V lookup: CDR1 LGHNA, CDR2 YNFKEQ. Trimming took 4 bases from V and 0 from J, leaving 9 bases between them. The CDR3 consists of 14 residues. This CDR3 reads CASSPGQANYGYTF. CDR3 in DNA: TGTGCCAGCAGCCCGGGACAAGCTAACTATGGCTACACCTTC.

This clone appeared a single time. The rearrangement uses TRBV9 and TRBJ1-1; 10 bases align to TRBD1. The CDR3 length is 18 residues. Germline V gene lookup returns CDR1 SGDLS and CDR2 YYNGEE. With 0 bases clipped from V and 1 base from J, the junction kept 9 bases outside the gene matches. CDR3 region: CASSVATGTGDGNTEAFF. CDR3 nucleotides: TGTGCCAGCAGCGTAGCTACGGGGACAGGGGACGGGAACACTGAAGCTTTCTTT.

A word on this clone: The sample has other DNA sequences that encode this CDR3 too. The chain couples TRBV15 to TRBJ2-2; no reliable D call. Per germline, CDR1 LNHNV and CDR2 YYDKDF (reference sequence). V gave up 1 base and J gave up 1 base, with 4 bases separating them. This CDR3 comprises 14 residues. CDR3 nucleotides: TGTGCCACCAGCAGAGGAGGGAACACCGGGGAGCTGTTTTTT. Protein product: CATSRGGNTGELFF.

This clone appeared a few times. The CDR3 region has the DNA TGTGCCAGCAGGACAGGGGAAGGTAGTGGCTACACCTTC. It is translated as CASRTGEGSGYTF. The V call is TRBV6-5, the J call TRBJ1-2; 8 positions agree with TRBD1. Germline V gene data show CDR1 as MNHEY and CDR2 as SVGAGI. The V gene end was trimmed by 6 bases and the J gene end by 7 bases; junction bases not matched to a gene: 7. The length of the CDR3 is 13 residues.

The CDR3 reads CASSPPGQSRPQHF. Written as DNA, the CDR3 is TGCGCCAGCAGCCCGCCGGGACAATCTCGGCCCCAGCATTTT. The chain is built from TRBV4-1 and TRBJ1-5, with D possibly TRBD1 on 6 matching bases. Germline lookup yields CDR1 MGHRA and CDR2 YSYEKL. CDR3 length equals 14 residues. The V end was cut by 4 bases, the J end by 9 bases, with 16 bases between.

The V gene is TRBV9, the J gene TRBJ2-4, with 7 bases fitting TRBD1. Trimming at V came to 0 bases and at J to 3 bases, leaving 6 bases not matched to a gene. CDR3 length: 16 residues. Germline V gene data show CDR1 as SGDLS and CDR2 as YYNGEE. In DNA form, the CDR3 reads TGTGCCAGCAGCGTAGGAACAGGGGAGCGCAAAAACATTCAGTACTTC. This encodes CASSVGTGERKNIQYF. The whole variable domain, filled in from reference TRBV9 and TRBJ2-4, reads DSGVTQTPKHLITATGQRVTLRCSPRSGDLSVYWYQQSLDQGLQFLIQYYNGEERAKGNILERFSAQQFPDLHSELNLSSLELGDSALYFCASSVGTGERKNIQYFGAGTRLSVL.

The gene calls are TRBV11-2 and TRBJ1-1, with TRBD1 matching over 8 bases. The CDR3 contains 15 residues. V gave up 1 base and J gave up 13 bases; unmatched junction bases: 14. Per the germline V gene, CDR1 is SGHAT and CDR2 is FQNNGV. CDR3 loop: CASSLAGASRGLVFF. CDR3 DNA: TGTGCCAGCAGCTTAGCGGGGGCTTCCAGGGGGCTGGTTTTCTTT. The full variable domain, in which reference TRBV11-2 and TRBJ1-1 provide the parts outside the CDR3, is EAGVAQSPRYKIIEKRQSVAFWCNPISGHATLYWYQQILGQGPKLLIQFQNNGVVDDSQLPKDRFSAERLKGVDSTLKIQPAKLEDSAVYLCASSLAGASRGLVFFGQGTRLTVV.

The gene calls are TRBV2 and TRBJ1-5; 8 positions match TRBD1. CDR3 length: 14 residues. Germline V gives CDR1 SNHLY, CDR2 FYNNEI. Trimming at V came to 2 bases and at J to 6 bases, leaving 3 bases not matched to a gene. The CDR3 loop is CASSEQTGAQPQHF. The DNA for the CDR3 is TGTGCCAGCAGTGAACAGACAGGGGCTCAGCCCCAGCATTTT.

A few counts support this clone. Germline and junction disagree at one end, which may indicate a read error. V and J are TRBV7-7 and TRBJ2-7, with D perhaps given as TRBD1 or TRBD2 (6 bases each). The germline gives CDR1 SSHAT, CDR2 FNYEAQ (reference sequence). This CDR3 is 13 amino acids long. The chain's CDR3 is CASSLAVQGEQYF. DNA for the CDR3: TGTGCTAGCAGCTTAGCGGTACAGGGCGAGCAGTACTTC.

This clone has just one count. The chain links TRBV7-2 to TRBJ2-5; the D gene is possibly TRBD2 (5 bases). The V end lost 5 bases, the J end lost 4 bases, and 11 bases lay between the germline ends. This CDR3 is built from 13 residues. CDR1 and CDR2 from the germline V gene are SGHTA and FQGNSA. The CDR3 coding sequence is TGTGCCAGCAGCCACCGGGGTAGAGAGACCCAGTACTTC. This sequence encodes CASSHRGRETQYF.

This clone was found a few times. V is TRBV5-6 and J is TRBJ1-1; 11 nucleotides align to TRBD1. From germline, CDR1 is SGHDT and CDR2 YYEEEE. This CDR3 region has 16 residues. V lost 4 bases and J lost 4; bases outside the gene matches: 9. The CDR3 nucleotides read TGTGCCAGCAGCCCTCGGACAGGGGGCCGGGGCACTGAAGCTTTCTTT. Translating gives CASSPRTGGRGTEAFF.

The rearrangement uses TRBV29-1 and TRBJ1-4; TRBD1 matches 7 bases. The V gene end was trimmed by 7 bases and the J gene end by 8 bases; junction bases not matched to a gene: 10. Per germline, CDR1 SQVTM and CDR2 ANQGSEA. This CDR3 spans 13 amino acids. In nucleotides, the CDR3 is TGCAGCGCCGCGACAGGGCGTGTAGAAAAACTGTTTTTT. Protein: CSAATGRVEKLFF. Together with reference TRBV29-1 and TRBJ1-4, the CDR3 gives the full variable domain: SAVISQKPSRDICQRGTSLTIQCQVDSQVTMMFWYRQQPGQSLTLIATANQGSEATYESGFVIDKFPISRPNLTFSTLTVSNMSPEDSSIYLCSAATGRVEKLFFGSGTQLSVL.

In its sample, this clone was seen once. This chain connects TRBV18 to TRBJ1-5; tentative D call: TRBD1 (6 bases). CDR1 is KGHSH and CDR2 is LQKENI in the germline V gene. There are 15 residues in the CDR3. Trimming removed 2 bases from V and 4 bases from J, with 12 bases in between. Written as DNA, the CDR3 is TGTGCCAGCTCACCATCAACAGGGTTAAATCAGCCCCAGCATTTT. Protein product: CASSPSTGLNQPQHF.

The rearrangement uses TRBV11-2 and TRBJ2-1, with 11 bases matching TRBD1. Unmatched junction bases numbered 2, after V lost 1 base and J lost 0 bases. The germline V gene has CDR1 SGHAT and CDR2 FQNNGV. The CDR3 runs to 17 residues. This CDR3 is CASSLGGTGGSYNEQFF. The DNA for the CDR3 is TGTGCCAGCAGCTTAGGGGGGACAGGGGGCTCCTACAATGAGCAGTTCTTC.